The source of this T cell receptor beta chain is a study of T cells expressing NK-cell markers. TCRdb re-called the 5' RACE reads; one entry per CDR3 protein, DNA not given. The sample totals about 160,000 distinct CDR3 sequences. Germline V gives CDR1 DFQATT, CDR2 SNEGSKA (reference sequence). There are 13 residues in the CDR3. J is TRBJ2-7 and V is TRBV20-1; TCRdb returns TRBD1, unconfirmable since there is no DNA. Sequenced sample: blood T cells: a sorted CD56 or NKG2C T cell subset, CD4+ or CD8+ T cells, or bulk PBMC T cells (not recorded which). The receptor was derived from a man between 18 and 69 years old in good health. CDR3: CSARPDGKYEQYF.